The T cell receptor (beta chain) described here comes from a study of blood T cell repertoires in COVID-19. Study-level information: In each case, the material was cDNA or gDNA derived from T cells, B-cell-depleted T cells, or PBMCs.

Germline V gives CDR1 MNHEY, CDR2 SMNVEV (reference sequence). The CDR3 loop spans 15 amino acids. The V segment lost 4 bases and the J segment 3 bases; nucleotides outside the gene matches: 3. Methods used by the authors: Quantification of nucleated cells was approximated via reference gene primer amplification. Assay: immunoSEQ multiplex PCR; the TCRdb copy retains only in-frame clones and omits some. The D gene and trimming were derived from the DNA, and the V and J assignments and clone size from that table. The sample records just over 75,000 clones, approximately 80% being singletons. The sequenced material came from peripheral blood. J is TRBJ2-6 and V is TRBV27, with 7 bases that match TRBD1. The receptor was isolated from a man between 60 and 70 years old with active or convalescent COVID-19. The CDR3 reads CASSYGDSGANVLTF. CDR3 coding DNA: TGTGCCAGCAGTTACGGGGACAGTGGGGCCAACGTCCTGACTTTC.